Below are 27 T cell receptor beta chains sequenced from a single sample in a study of shared clonotypes between healthy human individuals. Profiled with immunoSEQ multiplex PCR; TCRdb holds only in-frame clones, not every one. This sample has some 2.4 million clones, with over 85% found just once. The sequenced sample was naive CD4+ T cells from PBMCs. The sample's subset: CD45RA+ positively selected. The receptors were gathered from a man aged 18 to 29 in good health. Some clones in this sample may be carry-over from other donors' samples.

The CDR3 coding sequence is TGTGCCAGCTCACCATTAACCCGGCTAGCGGGAGGGCCGGAGACCCAGTACTTC. This sequence encodes CASSPLTRLAGGPETQYF. The J gene is TRBJ2-5, the V gene TRBV18; 12 bases map to TRBD2. The length of the CDR3 is 18 residues. The V segment lost 2 bases and the J segment 5 bases; nucleotides outside the gene matches: 12. Germline V gene data show CDR1 as KGHSH and CDR2 as LQKENI.

V gene TRBV18 combines with J gene TRBJ1-3, with a tentative D call TRBD1 (6 bases). V was shortened by 6 bases and J by 2 bases, with 11 bases between the two germline ends. From germline, CDR1 is KGHSH and CDR2 LQKENI. This CDR3 has 14 residues. The CDR3 here is CASSPGTPGNTIYF. CDR3 in DNA: TGTGCCAGCTCCCCCGGGACACCTGGAAACACCATATATTTT.

The sample holds a few counts of this clone. This chain connects TRBV30 to TRBJ1-2, with D unresolved. Germline CDR1 and CDR2: GTSNPN and SVGIG (reference sequence). The CDR3 spans 13 residues. Trimming shortened V by 2 bases and J by 7 bases, and 14 bases separated the two germline ends. The CDR3 bases are TGTGCCTGGAGTCCCGTCCCCCGGGTTGGCTACACCTTC. Its protein is CAWSPVPRVGYTF.

V is TRBV5-4 and J is TRBJ1-2, with D unresolved. Germline V gives CDR1 SGHNT, CDR2 YYREEE (reference sequence). This CDR3 contains 16 residues. Trimming removed 0 bases at V and 7 bases at J, with 19 bases between. This chain's CDR3 is CASSLANRRFRAGYTF. The CDR3 coding sequence is TGTGCCAGCAGCTTGGCCAATAGGAGATTTAGAGCTGGCTACACCTTC. The entire variable domain, with the rest obtained from reference TRBV5-4 and TRBJ1-2, is as follows: ETGVTQSPTHLIKTRGQQVTLRCSSQSGHNTVSWYQQALGQGPQFIFQYYREEENGRGNFPPRFSGLQFPNYSSELNVNALELDDSALYLCASSLANRRFRAGYTFGSGTRLTVV.

There are a few counts of this clone. The gene calls are TRBV7-9 and TRBJ1-1, with D tentatively TRBD1 (6 bases). The V gene's germline CDR1 is SEHNR and CDR2 FQNEAQ (reference sequence). V was pared by 5 bases and J by 0 bases, with 16 bases between. This CDR3 contains 16 residues. CDR3: CASSPRTAVMNTEAFF. The CDR3 DNA follows: TGTGCCAGCAGCCCTCGGACAGCCGTGATGAACACTGAAGCTTTCTTT.

In DNA form, the CDR3 reads TGTGCCAGCACCCAGGGATTCGGCACAGATACGCAGTATTTT. It codes for CASTQGFGTDTQYF. J is TRBJ2-3 and V is TRBV2, with D possibly TRBD1 on 5 matching bases. The V end lost 7 bases, the J end lost 1 base, and 12 bases lay between the germline ends. Germline-derived CDR1 and CDR2 are SNHLY and FYNNEI. This CDR3 region has 14 residues.

The rearrangement links TRBV10-3 to TRBJ2-7; 8 bases line up with TRBD1. The V and J ends lost 2 bases and 5 bases, in that order; junction bases with no gene match: 8. From germline, CDR1 is ENHRY and CDR2 SYGVKD. The length of the CDR3 is 15 residues. The CDR3 bases are TGTGCCATCAGTGAGGCCAGGGGGCGAGAGAACGAGCAGTACTTC. This sequence encodes CAISEARGRENEQYF.

The V and J genes are TRBV28 and TRBJ2-7, with D uncertain. Trimming cost V 4 bases and J 3 bases, with 19 bases left between them. The germline V gene encodes CDR1 MDHEN and CDR2 SYDVKM. The CDR3 contains 16 residues. The CDR3 here is CASSSSFDKRFYEQYF. CDR3 DNA sequence: TGTGCCAGCAGTTCCTCTTTTGACAAGCGATTCTACGAGCAGTACTTC.

The chain links TRBV19 to TRBJ1-2; D is uncertain. The CDR3 contains 14 residues. Germline-derived CDR1 and CDR2 are LNHDA and SQIVND (reference sequence). The V and J ends lost 4 bases and 4 bases respectively, with 13 bases between them. The CDR3 is CASSNLGEPYGYTF. CDR3 in DNA: TGTGCCAGTAGTAACCTCGGGGAGCCCTATGGCTACACCTTC.

This chain links TRBV6-5 with TRBJ2-1; D not resolved. Germline V gene data show CDR1 as MNHEY and CDR2 as SVGAGI. Trimming left V 10 bases short and J 7 bases short, with 23 bases between. The CDR3 totals 15 residues. CDR3 nucleotide sequence: TGTGCCATCAAGAGAGAGGCCGGCCACCGGAATGAGCAGTTCTTC. Its protein product is CAIKREAGHRNEQFF.

This chain uses TRBV21-1 with TRBJ1-1; the table's D call TRBD1 went unverified against the DNA. TRBV21-1 is a pseudogene locus. The CDR3 runs 24 residues. CDR3 nucleotides: TGTGCCAGCAGCATCGCAGGGGGCGACCCCGAACACTCCGCAAACCCTGACCCGAACACTGAAGCTTTCTTT. This codes for CASSIAGGDPEHSANPDPNTEAFF.

The rearrangement joins TRBV7-2 to TRBJ2-1; TRBD1 might be the D (6 bases). V dropped 1 base and J dropped 8 bases, with 15 bases sitting between them. The CDR3 covers 15 residues. Germline V gives CDR1 SGHTA, CDR2 FQGNSA. The DNA of the CDR3 is TGTGCCAGCAGCTTAGAAGTTTTGGACAGCTATGAGCAGTTCTTC. This sequence encodes CASSLEVLDSYEQFF.

The chain couples TRBV7-2 to TRBJ1-1, with 11 bases aligning to TRBD1. The germline CDR1 and CDR2 sequences are SGHTA and FQGNSA. Trimming removed 6 bases from V and 5 bases from J; junction bases left unmatched: 5. This CDR3 has 14 residues. CDR3 nucleotides: TGTGCCAGCAGAGGGACAGGGGGGGTGACTGAAGCTTTCTTT. It specifies CASRGTGGVTEAFF.

The genes are TRBV2 and TRBJ2-7; TRBD1 agrees at 8 bases. CDR1 is SNHLY and CDR2 is FYNNEI in the germline V gene. The CDR3 is made up of 18 amino acids. V trimming: 5 bases; J trimming: 0 bases; junction bases outside the gene matches: 15. CDR3 protein: CASSSDKSDRGGSYEQYF. CDR3 in DNA: TGTGCCAGCAGTTCGGACAAATCCGACAGGGGCGGCTCCTACGAGCAGTACTTC.

The chain joins TRBV6-6 to TRBJ1-5, with 7 bases identical to TRBD1. CDR1 is MNHNY, CDR2 SVGAGI, per germline (reference sequence). The CDR3 is 13 residues long. V shed 7 bases, J shed 4 bases, and the junction held 4 bases outside the gene matches. This CDR3 reads CASTPQGNQPQHF. The CDR3, as DNA: TGTGCCAGCACCCCACAGGGGAATCAGCCCCAGCATTTT.

With regard to this clone: Other DNA sequences in this specimen translate into the identical CDR3. The chain combines TRBV28 with TRBJ2-3; 7 bases fit TRBD2. The CDR3 length is 14 residues. Germline-derived CDR1 and CDR2 are MDHEN and SYDVKM. With 1 base clipped from V and 4 bases from J, the junction kept 2 bases outside the gene matches. As DNA, the CDR3 is TGTGCCAGCAGTTTATCTAGCGGCGCAGATACGCAGTATTTT. It specifies CASSLSSGADTQYF.

This chain links TRBV28 with TRBJ1-1; D is unclear. The CDR3 sequence is 14 residues long. CDR1 and CDR2 from the germline V gene are MDHEN and SYDVKM. Deletions cut 6 bases from V and 4 bases from J, with 15 bases between. CDR3 sequence (DNA): TGTGCCAGCAGACGGATGCGAAGTCGCACTGAAGCTTTCTTT. Translation: CASRRMRSRTEAFF.

CDR3 in amino acids: CASSSQGTPYGYTF. The CDR3 DNA is TGTGCCAGCAGCTCCCAGGGGACCCCCTATGGCTACACCTTC. This sequence joins TRBV7-9 and TRBJ1-2; tentatively, D is TRBD1 (6 bases). This CDR3 is built from 14 residues. The germline V and J ends were trimmed by 4 bases and 4 bases, with 13 bases remaining between them. Germline assignment: CDR1 SEHNR and CDR2 FQNEAQ (reference sequence).

This clone has only one observation. The chain has TRBV7-6 and TRBJ2-3, with D perhaps matching TRBD2 (6 bases). Trimming pared 0 bases from V and 0 bases from J, leaving 13 bases between. Germline assignment: CDR1 SGHVS and CDR2 FNYEAQ. This CDR3 comprises 17 residues. Here the CDR3 reads CASSLAPLATSTDTQYF. CDR3 nucleotide sequence: TGTGCCAGCAGCTTAGCGCCCCTAGCGACTAGCACAGATACGCAGTATTTT.

The chain links TRBV5-1 to TRBJ2-7, with TRBD2 matching 8 bases. Germline assignment: CDR1 SGHRS and CDR2 YFSETQ. The CDR3 is 14 residues long. V shed 2 bases, J shed 3 bases, and the junction held 4 bases outside the gene matches. The CDR3 protein is CASSFGAGDYEQYF. The CDR3 DNA is TGCGCCAGCAGCTTTGGAGCGGGAGACTACGAGCAGTACTTC.

This clone was observed a single time. This chain uses TRBV28 with TRBJ1-4; 7 bases fit TRBD1. With V trimmed by 4 bases and J by 6 bases, 5 bases remained unmatched. The CDR3 contains 14 residues. Germline V gives CDR1 MDHEN, CDR2 SYDVKM. The DNA for the CDR3 is TGTGCCAGCAGTTCCCAGGGGGGGGATGAAAAACTGTTTTTT. Translating gives CASSSQGGDEKLFF.

This chain connects TRBV28 to TRBJ2-3, with TRBD1 matching over 8 bases. Germline CDR1 is MDHEN and CDR2 is SYDVKM. The V gene end was trimmed by 6 bases and the J gene end by 0 bases; junction bases not matched to a gene: 8. This CDR3 comprises 16 residues. The DNA of the CDR3 is TGTGCCAGCAGCCCAGGGGGCAGCCGTAGCACAGATACGCAGTATTTT. Translation gives CASSPGGSRSTDTQYF.

This clone was found a few times. The J gene is TRBJ2-1, the V gene TRBV28, with 10 nucleotides matching TRBD2. Looked up from germline, CDR1 is MDHEN and CDR2 is SYDVKM. V shed 4 bases, J shed 6 bases, and the junction held 3 bases outside the gene matches. The CDR3 is 14 residues long. For the CDR3, the DNA is TGTGCCAGCAGTTACAGCGGGAGGGGCAATGAGCAGTTCTTC. Translating it yields CASSYSGRGNEQFF.

In this sample, this clone turned up once. CDR3 sequence reads: CASSQDRGRGYTF. DNA for the CDR3: TGTGCCAGCAGCCAGGACAGGGGGCGAGGCTACACCTTC. This sequence joins TRBV7-3 and TRBJ1-2; 11 nucleotides agree with TRBD1. V dropped 5 bases and J dropped 8; count of bases not matched to a gene: 4. Germline assignment: CDR1 SGHTA and CDR2 FQGTGA. The CDR3 spans 13 residues.

This clone was seen a handful of times. The J gene is TRBJ1-2, the V gene TRBV29-1; D gene uncertain. This CDR3 spans 9 amino acids. In germline, CDR1 is SQVTM, CDR2 ANQGSEA. The V gene lost 7 bases and the J gene lost 4 bases, with 4 bases spanning the gap. DNA of the CDR3: TGCAGCGAAGCCTATGGCTACACCTTC. Its protein is CSEAYGYTF.

This sequence joins TRBV19 and TRBJ1-5; the D gene is possibly TRBD1 (6 bases). V lost 6 bases and J lost 6, with 15 bases in between. The CDR3 runs 14 residues. CDR1 is LNHDA, CDR2 SQIVND, per germline (reference sequence). CDR3 in amino acids: CASSNQGSGQPQHF. Written as DNA, the CDR3 is TGTGCCAGTAGCAATCAGGGGTCAGGTCAGCCCCAGCATTTT.

The chain employs TRBV5-1 and TRBJ1-4; tentative D call: TRBD1 (5 bases). This CDR3 is built from 15 residues. V dropped 2 bases and J dropped 3 bases, with 11 bases sitting between them. Germline V CDR1 and CDR2: SGHRS, YFSETQ. This CDR3 is CASSFGAGSNEKLFF. Here the CDR3 DNA reads TGCGCCAGCAGCTTCGGGGCAGGATCTAATGAAAAACTGTTTTTT.